A selection of T cell receptor beta chains follows, all from one sample in a study of T cells in Graves' hyperthyroidism and ophthalmopathy. TCRdb passed the multiplex PCR reads through MiXCR, listing each CDR3 protein once. The sample contains 660,000 or so distinct CDR3 sequences, 45% of which appear only once. Sequenced: peripheral blood or thyroid tissue (not recorded which). These receptors all stem from an adult man with Graves' disease, either hyperthyroidism or ophthalmopathy (not recorded which). Both conserved end residues are part of each CDR3. D genes are given only for firm matches. The size entry is marked missing in some rows and otherwise reads once, few, many or a size class.

J,length,D,V,size,CDR3,DNA
TRBJ1-5,12,TRBD1,TRBV19,.,CAQGVSNQPQHF,TGTGCCCAGGGGGTAAGCAATCAGCCCCAGCATTTT
TRBJ1-2,13,.,TRBV24-1,.,CATSDLGQHGYPF,TGTGCCACCAGTGATCTTGGACAGCATGGCTACCCCTTC
TRBJ2-7,14,TRBD1,TRBV7-9,.,CASSVNRGDYEQYF,TGTGCCAGCAGCGTGAACAGGGGGGACTACGAGCAGTACTTC
TRBJ1-2,14,.,TRBV25-1,.,CASSLAGAHYGYTF,TGTGCCAGCAGTTTGGCGGGGGCTCACTATGGCTACACCTTC
TRBJ2-3,15,TRBD2,TRBV6-1,once,CASSPREYNTDTQYF,TGTGCCAGCAGTCCGCGGGAGTACAACACAGATACGCAGTATTTT
TRBJ1-6,17,TRBD1,TRBV7-9,.,CASSARDPGQGNSPLHF,TGTGCCAGCAGTGCTAGAGATCCGGGACAGGGGAATTCACCCCTCCACTTT
TRBJ2-7,14,.,TRBV19,few,CATRSTDPPYEQYF,TGTGCCACCCGATCGACAGATCCCCCCTACGAGCAGTACTTC
TRBJ2-5,14,TRBD1,TRBV12-3/TRBV12-4,many,CASSAGQVKETQYF,TGTGCCAGCAGTGCAGGACAGGTCAAAGAGACCCAGTACTTC
TRBJ1-4,14,.,TRBV20-1,.,CSAHMGGVPEKLFF,TGCAGTGCTCATATGGGCGGGGTTCCTGAAAAACTGTTTTTT
TRBJ1-2,15,.,TRBV20-1,.,CSAREAGAANYGYTF,TGCAGTGCTAGAGAGGCAGGAGCTGCTAACTATGGCTACACCTTC
TRBJ2-7,12,TRBD1,TRBV29-1,many,CSVIGQGYEQYF,TGCAGCGTTATCGGACAGGGCTACGAGCAGTACTTC
TRBJ2-5,13,.,TRBV7-2,.,CASSFWEDQPQYF,TGTGCCAGCAGCTTCTGGGAGGATCAGCCCCAGTACTTC
TRBJ1-6,14,TRBD1,TRBV7-2,.,CASSYRTGVSPLHF,TGTGCCAGCAGCTACAGGACAGGGGTCTCACCCCTCCACTTT
TRBJ2-5,15,.,TRBV12-3/TRBV12-4,once,CASSQETLLQETQYF,TGTGCCAGCAGCCAAGAGACACTCTTACAAGAGACCCAGTACTTC
TRBJ1-1,17,TRBD1,TRBV7-6,once,CASSQARDRGLITEAFF,TGTGCCAGCAGCCAAGCCCGGGACAGGGGGCTAATCACTGAAGCTTTCTTT
TRBJ1-1,15,.,TRBV2,.,CASRGRGARNTEAFF,TGTGCCAGCAGGGGACGGGGGGCGAGGAACACTGAAGCTTTCTTT
TRBJ1-2,14,TRBD1,TRBV19,few,CASSPNGQGYGYTF,TGTGCCAGTAGTCCAAATGGACAGGGGTATGGCTACACCTTC
TRBJ1-5,11,.,TRBV6-6,many,CASSYSGPQHF,TGTGCCAGCAGTTACTCTGGACCCCAGCATTTT
TRBJ2-7,17,TRBD2,TRBV7-9,many,CASSTGLAGDRSYEQYF,TGTGCCAGCAGCACTGGACTAGCGGGGGACCGTTCCTACGAGCAGTACTTC
TRBJ1-5,15,TRBD1,TRBV2,.,CASSGDSRGLQPQHF,TGTGCCAGCAGCGGGGACAGTCGCGGGCTTCAGCCCCAGCATTTT
TRBJ1-4,15,.,TRBV7-3,.,CASSSGPTTNEKLFF,TGTGCCAGCAGCTCGGGACCGACAACTAATGAAAAACTGTTTTTT
TRBJ2-7,14,.,TRBV6-5,.,CASSYADKNYEQYF,TGTGCCAGCAGTTACGCGGACAAAAACTACGAGCAGTACTTC
TRBJ1-5,16,.,TRBV19,.,CASSDPSGASNQPQHF,TGTGCCAGCAGTGATCCCTCTGGCGCTAGCAATCAGCCCCAGCATTTT
TRBJ1-2,14,.,TRBV25-1,.,CASSERGAENGYTF,TGTGCCAGCAGTGAGCGGGGGGCTGAGAATGGCTACACCTTC
TRBJ1-3,8,.,TRBV6-4,.,CASSDGYF,TGTGCCAGCAGTGACGGATATTTT
TRBJ1-3,19,TRBD1,TRBV7-2,.,CASSYRGDPGQGYGNTIYF,TGTGCCAGCAGCTACCGGGGGGATCCGGGACAGGGCTACGGAAACACCATATATTTT
TRBJ1-2,14,.,TRBV12-3/TRBV12-4,.,CASSIDGGNYGYTF,TGTGCCAGCAGCATTGACGGAGGGAACTATGGCTACACCTTC